This T cell receptor (beta chain) was documented in a study of human T cells and chemical hapten exposure. The starting material, unfractionated whole blood, was used for total RNA extraction. There are 17 residues in the CDR3. Germline V gene lookup returns CDR1 MNHEY and CDR2 SMNVEV (reference sequence). The ends were cut back, 5 bases at V and 2 bases at J, with 22 bases in the middle. Individual cDNA molecules had unique molecular identifiers attached to them by the library. TCRdb re-called the 5' RACE reads with MiXCR, one entry per CDR3 protein. The sample carries approximately 110,000 distinct CDR3 sequences, around 20% recorded once.

This sequence joins TRBV27 and TRBJ2-7, with unresolved D. The source of this sequence is a human donor in good health. CDR3 loop: CASSPRFSTDSTYEQYF. The CDR3 region has the DNA TGTGCCAGCAGTCCCCGTTTTTCGACCGATTCGACCTACGAGCAGTACTTC.